This entry lists 29 T cell receptor beta chains sequenced from one sample in a study of Ad26.COV2.S vaccination and SARS-CoV-2 variants. Data came from immunoSEQ multiplex PCR; TCRdb stores just in-frame clones and leaves some out. The data contain roughly 700,000 clones, roughly 90% of them singletons. As to treatment: 15 to 20 received Ad26.COV2.S at low or high dose, single or two shots; 5 received placebo; per-sample allocation not given. Following the first vaccine or placebo injection, samples were taken on day 63. The input for sequencing was peripheral blood, taken in a trial of Ad26.COV2.S vaccine versus placebo. The receptors come from a person aged 18 to 65 who received the Ad26.COV2.S COVID-19 vaccine or a placebo.

The genes are TRBV27 and TRBJ2-3; D not certain. There are 15 residues in the CDR3. The germline CDR1 and CDR2 sequences are MNHEY and SMNVEV (reference sequence). Between the trimmed V and J ends, which lost 4 bases and 0 bases, there was a span of 11 bases. CDR3 protein: CASSYSSISTDTQYF. The DNA for the CDR3 is TGTGCCAGCAGTTATTCGTCTATTAGCACAGATACGCAGTATTTT.

J is TRBJ2-6 and V is TRBV27; D not resolved. Germline V lookup: CDR1 MNHEY, CDR2 SMNVEV (reference sequence). The ends were cut back, 6 bases at V and 1 base at J, with 16 bases in the middle. The CDR3 covers 17 residues. CDR3 residues: CASRTVGRASGANVLTF. CDR3 coding DNA: TGTGCCAGCAGGACCGTGGGAAGAGCTTCTGGGGCCAACGTCCTGACTTTC.

CDR3 coding DNA: TGTGCCAGCAGCCCACAGACAGGGCATAATGAAAAACTGTTTTTT. This sequence encodes CASSPQTGHNEKLFF. The rearrangement uses TRBV7-2 and TRBJ1-4, with 7 bases lining up with TRBD1. V lost 5 bases and J lost 4; bases outside the gene matches: 7. The length of the CDR3 is 15 residues. Germline CDR1 reads SGHTA; CDR2 reads FQGNSA. The variable domain in full, with the rest retrieved from reference TRBV7-2 and TRBJ1-4, is GAGVSQSPSNKVTEKGKDVELRCDPISGHTALYWYRQSLGQGLEFLIYFQGNSAPDKSGLPSDRFSAERTGGSVSTLTIQRTQQEDSAVYLCASSPQTGHNEKLFFGSGTQLSVL.

V gene TRBV19 combines with J gene TRBJ2-3, with D maybe TRBD1 (5 bases). CDR1 and CDR2 from the germline V gene are LNHDA and SQIVND (reference sequence). The CDR3 consists of 15 residues. V was shortened by 4 bases and J by 0 bases, with 11 bases between the two germline ends. As DNA, the CDR3 is TGTGCCAGTAGTAAGGGGCTACCCAGCACAGATACGCAGTATTTT. Translated, it gives CASSKGLPSTDTQYF.

The J gene is TRBJ2-5, the V gene TRBV7-2, with TRBD1 identical over 7 bases. V trimming: 10 bases; J trimming: 7 bases; junction bases outside the gene matches: 12. CDR1 is SGHTA, CDR2 FQGNSA, per germline. The CDR3 covers 13 residues. This chain's CDR3 is CATGTAVVGTQYF. The CDR3 DNA reads TGTGCCACCGGGACAGCCGTGGTTGGGACCCAGTACTTC.

Of note for this clone: This specimen includes other DNA sequences encoding the same CDR3. The V and J genes are TRBV9 and TRBJ1-1, with no clear D. Trimming took off 2 bases at V and 5 bases at J, with 7 bases between the two ends. Germline values: CDR1 SGDLS, CDR2 YYNGEE. The CDR3 runs 12 residues. The chain's CDR3 is CASSVVGTEAFF. In nucleotides, the CDR3 is TGTGCCAGCAGCGTCGTGGGGACTGAAGCTTTCTTT.

The CDR3 loop reads CASSPAVPGLGNEQFF. DNA for the CDR3: TGTGCCAGCTCACCGGCCGTTCCGGGACTCGGCAATGAGCAGTTCTTC. This chain connects TRBV18 to TRBJ2-1; TRBD2 is a possible D gene (6 bases). The CDR3 spans 16 residues. Germline-derived CDR1 and CDR2 are KGHSH and LQKENI. The ends were cut back, 3 bases at V and 6 bases at J, with 18 bases in the middle.

This rearrangement joins TRBV10-3 to TRBJ2-7; D might be TRBD1 or TRBD2, each matching 5 bases. The CDR3 has 13 residues. CDR1 and CDR2 from the germline V gene are ENHRY and SYGVKD. V dropped 6 bases and J dropped 2 bases, with 11 bases sitting between them. The CDR3 sequence is CAIRAGDPYEQYF. In DNA, the CDR3 is TGTGCCATCAGGGCCGGGGACCCCTACGAGCAGTACTTC.

A remark on this clone: This same CDR3 is encoded by further DNA sequences in the sample. The rearrangement uses TRBV11-2 and TRBJ1-3; D gene ambiguous. The CDR3 totals 14 residues. The germline V gene has CDR1 SGHAT and CDR2 FQNNGV. Trimming pared 1 base from V and 0 bases from J, leaving 4 bases between. CDR3 sequence reads: CASSLGVSGNTIYF. In DNA form, the CDR3 reads TGTGCCAGCAGCTTAGGGGTCTCTGGAAACACCATATATTTT. The full variable domain, rest sourced from reference TRBV11-2 and TRBJ1-3, is EAGVAQSPRYKIIEKRQSVAFWCNPISGHATLYWYQQILGQGPKLLIQFQNNGVVDDSQLPKDRFSAERLKGVDSTLKIQPAKLEDSAVYLCASSLGVSGNTIYFGEGSWLTVV.

This chain uses TRBV29-1 with TRBJ2-1; no clear D gene. Germline loops: CDR1 SQVTM, CDR2 ANQGSEA. This CDR3 spans 12 amino acids. Trimming took 3 bases from V and 5 from J, leaving 8 bases between them. The CDR3 here is CSVDFVDNEQFF. The CDR3 nucleotides read TGCAGCGTTGATTTTGTGGACAATGAGCAGTTCTTC.

V usage is TRBV5-8 and J usage is TRBJ2-7; D uncertain. The CDR3 length is 12 residues. Germline CDR1 SGHTS, CDR2 YDEGEE. Trimming shortened V by 4 bases and J by 3 bases, and 8 bases separated the two germline ends. The CDR3 reads CASSPTVYEQYF. The CDR3 DNA follows: TGTGCCAGCAGCCCTACAGTCTACGAGCAGTACTTC.

This clone was counted once. The chain couples TRBV29-1 to TRBJ2-3, with unresolved D. V was cut by 4 bases and J by 2 bases, with 16 bases left in between. Germline lookup yields CDR1 SQVTM and CDR2 ANQGSEA. The CDR3 is made up of 15 amino acids. The CDR3 reads CSVAGGVAYTDTQYF. The CDR3 nucleotides read TGCAGCGTTGCAGGTGGAGTTGCTTACACAGATACGCAGTATTTT.

The chain is built from TRBV28 and TRBJ1-2; D gene ambiguous. This CDR3 region has 14 residues. Germline assignment: CDR1 MDHEN and CDR2 SYDVKM. Deletions cut 3 bases from V and 6 bases from J, with 14 bases between. CDR3 nucleotide sequence: TGTGCCAGCAGTTTGAGGCCCAGTGGAGATGGCTACACCTTC. Translating gives CASSLRPSGDGYTF.

This chain connects TRBV10-3 to TRBJ2-7, with 12 positions matching TRBD2. Germline loops: CDR1 ENHRY, CDR2 SYGVKD. With V trimmed by 6 bases and J by 0 bases, 3 bases remained unmatched. The CDR3 has 15 amino acids. The CDR3 bases are TGTGCCATCAGAAGACTAGCGGGGGCCTCCTACGAGCAGTACTTC. Residues: CAIRRLAGASYEQYF.

The V gene is TRBV12-3 or TRBV12-4, the J gene TRBJ1-1, with 7 bases lining up with TRBD1. Unmatched junction bases numbered 6, after V lost 5 bases and J lost 6 bases. The CDR3 contains 13 residues. CDR3 residues: CASSPTGVAEAFF. CDR3 sequence (DNA): TGTGCCAGCAGTCCTACAGGGGTCGCTGAAGCTTTCTTT.

This clone was recorded a few times. This chain uses TRBV4-1 with TRBJ1-3; unclear D gene. Looked up from germline, CDR1 is MGHRA and CDR2 is YSYEKL. The CDR3 runs 14 residues. V lost 0 bases to trimming and J lost 4 bases, with 7 bases between them. In DNA form, the CDR3 reads TGCGCCAGCAGCCAAGACCCCAGGGGAAACACCATATATTTT. Its translation is CASSQDPRGNTIYF.

The rearrangement joins TRBV14 to TRBJ1-4; unclear D gene. CDR3 length: 15 amino acids. V dropped 4 bases and J dropped 0 bases, with 9 bases sitting between them. Germline V gene data show CDR1 as SGHDN and CDR2 as FVKESK. This CDR3 is CASSPRRTTNEKLFF. The CDR3 nucleotides are TGTGCCAGCAGCCCCCGACGCACAACTAATGAAAAACTGTTTTTT. The whole variable domain, filled in from reference TRBV14 and TRBJ1-4, reads EAGVTQFPSHSVIEKGQTVTLRCDPISGHDNLYWYRRVMGKEIKFLLHFVKESKQDESGMPNNRFLAERTGGTYSTLKVQPAELEDSGVYFCASSPRRTTNEKLFFGSGTQLSVL.

A word on this clone: Distinct nucleotide sequences in the sample also encode this CDR3. CDR3 nucleotide sequence: TGTGCCAGCAGCCTAGGCAGCCAAGAGACCCAGTACTTC. This sequence encodes CASSLGSQETQYF. V and J are TRBV11-2 and TRBJ2-5; D is uncertain. V lost 5 bases, J lost 1 base, and 8 bases lay in between. The CDR3 consists of 13 residues. In germline, CDR1 is SGHAT, CDR2 FQNNGV. Based on the CDR3 plus reference TRBV11-2 and TRBJ2-5, the full variable domain is EAGVAQSPRYKIIEKRQSVAFWCNPISGHATLYWYQQILGQGPKLLIQFQNNGVVDDSQLPKDRFSAERLKGVDSTLKIQPAKLEDSAVYLCASSLGSQETQYFGPGTRLLVL.

DNA of the CDR3: TGTGCCAGCAGCCCGAGGGCGTATAGCAATCAGCCCCAGCATTTT. Protein product: CASSPRAYSNQPQHF. The chain uses TRBV3-1 (or the pseudogene TRBV3-2) and TRBJ1-5, with D uncertain. CDR1 is LGHDT, CDR2 YNNKEL, per germline (reference sequence). Trimming removed 4 bases at V and 0 bases at J, with 10 bases between. This CDR3 spans 15 amino acids.

This rearrangement joins TRBV6-5 to TRBJ2-3; D call uncertain. The CDR3 consists of 15 residues. The V gene's germline CDR1 is MNHEY and CDR2 SVGAGI. V lost 1 base and J 1 base, leaving 9 bases between the germline ends. The CDR3 nucleotides are TGTGCCAGCAGTTACTTCGGACCTGGCACAGATACGCAGTATTTT. This codes for CASSYFGPGTDTQYF.

The chain combines TRBV4-3 with TRBJ1-1; a weak D match, TRBD1 (6 bases). Germline loops: CDR1 LGHNA, CDR2 YSLEER. This CDR3 spans 12 amino acids. Between the trimmed V and J ends, which lost 0 bases and 10 bases, there was a span of 9 bases. The CDR3 sequence is CASSQDRGRAFF. The DNA for the CDR3 is TGCGCCAGCAGCCAAGACCGGGGGCGAGCTTTCTTT.

To note about this clone: The same CDR3 also results from other DNA sequences found in this sample. The chain is built from TRBV6-1 and TRBJ1-5; D is unresolved. The CDR3 consists of 13 residues. Germline-derived CDR1 and CDR2 are MNHNS and SASEGT. Trimming stripped 2 bases from V and 7 bases from J, with 9 bases between. CDR3 coding DNA: TGTGCCAGCAGTGAATTCGGAGGCCAGCCCCAGCATTTT. Its protein is CASSEFGGQPQHF.

This clone was observed once. The rearrangement joins TRBV30 to TRBJ2-3, with TRBD2 matching 8 bases. This CDR3 has 12 amino acids. After removal of 7 bases from V and 1 base from J, the junction contained 1 base not matched to a gene. Germline V gene sequence: CDR1 GTSNPN, CDR2 SVGIG (reference sequence). CDR3 residues: CASGRGTDTQYF. The CDR3 DNA follows: TGTGCCTCCGGGAGGGGCACAGATACGCAGTATTTT.

The rearrangement uses TRBV30 and TRBJ1-2; TRBD1 matches at 7 bases. The length of the CDR3 is 12 residues. J was trimmed by 6 bases and V by 3 bases; bases with no gene match: 4. Per germline, CDR1 GTSNPN and CDR2 SVGIG (reference sequence). Written as DNA, the CDR3 is TGTGCCTGGAGGAGGGACAGTCATGGCTACACCTTC. Encoded protein: CAWRRDSHGYTF.

The chain joins TRBV7-9 to TRBJ1-1, with 8 bases that match TRBD1. The CDR3 covers 15 residues. Trimming cost V 2 bases and J 11 bases; bases outside gene matches: 13. CDR1 SEHNR and CDR2 FQNEAQ come from the germline V gene (reference sequence). CDR3 in DNA: TGTGCCAGCAGCTTAAACCAGGGGGCTGCCACAGGGGCTTTCTTT. Protein: CASSLNQGAATGAFF.

This chain links TRBV5-1 with TRBJ1-1; weak D call: TRBD1 (5 bases). The CDR3 extends over 14 amino acids. Trimming removed 6 bases at V and 1 base at J, with 13 bases between. The germline V gene has CDR1 SGHRS and CDR2 YFSETQ. The CDR3 loop is CASTPGAANTEAFF. In DNA, the CDR3 is TGCGCCAGCACCCCCGGGGCAGCGAACACTGAAGCTTTCTTT.

This clone was detected a few times. The rearrangement joins TRBV25-1 to TRBJ1-6; maybe TRBD1 (5 bases). The CDR3 has 14 amino acids. V was clipped by 6 bases and J by 7 bases, with 13 bases between them. Germline CDR1 reads MGHDK; CDR2 reads SYGVNS. The CDR3 sequence is CASSAQGRNSPLHF. In nucleotides, the CDR3 is TGTGCCAGCAGCGCCCAGGGAAGGAATTCACCCCTCCACTTT. Together with reference TRBV25-1 and TRBJ1-6, the CDR3 gives the full variable domain: EADIYQTPRYLVIGTGKKITLECSQTMGHDKMYWYQQDPGMELHLIHYSYGVNSTEKGDLSSESTVSRIRTEHFPLTLESARPSHTSQYLCASSAQGRNSPLHFGNGTRLTVT.

The V call is TRBV6-4, the J call TRBJ1-6; D may be TRBD1 (6 bases). The germline gives CDR1 MRHNA, CDR2 SNTAGT. CDR3 size: 14 residues. V was trimmed by 6 bases and J by 5 bases, leaving 11 bases between them. The CDR3 DNA reads as TGTGCCAGCAGCCTTCAGGGGAATAATTCACCCCTCCACTTT. It codes for CASSLQGNNSPLHF.

The J gene is TRBJ1-5, the V gene TRBV18; 8 bases are shared with TRBD1. There are 18 residues in the CDR3. Germline CDR1 reads KGHSH; CDR2 reads LQKENI. The ends lost 3 bases at V and 0 bases at J; junction bases unmatched: 10. The CDR3, as DNA: TGTGCCAGCTCACCTATAAAGTCGGACAGGGTTAGCAATCAGCCCCAGCATTTT. Amino acid sequence: CASSPIKSDRVSNQPQHF.